The rows below give T cell receptor beta chains drawn from one sample of a study of control samples from healthy donors and cancer patients. TCRdb's copy holds only in-frame clones and misses some; the assay was immunoSEQ multiplex PCR. This sample yields roughly 100,000 clones, of which around 89% are seen a single time; about a fifth belongs to the top ten. Sample: PBMCs. These receptors were obtained from a man aged 60-69 years with lung cancer. Each CDR3 is given with its conserved first and last residue. The order of the fields is CDR3 protein, CDR3 DNA, D gene, J gene, V gene, clone size. D genes are given only for firm matches. Expanded clones are given a class, and other clones once, few, many or no size at all.

CASSSSGGTGSYEQYF TGTGCCAGCAGCTCATCAGGGGGGACAGGGTCATACGAGCAGTACTTC TRBD1 TRBJ2-7 TRBV5-8 -
CASSMGQGGSMQHF TGTGCCAGCAGTATGGGACAGGGGGGAAGTATGCAGCATTTT TRBD1 TRBJ1-5 TRBV6-5 -
CASSYRRGAWVGELFF TGTGCCAGCAGTTACCGCAGGGGCGCTTGGGTCGGGGAGCTGTTTTTT - TRBJ2-2 TRBV6-5 -
CASSQGLGTGGSGANVLTF TGCGCCAGCAGCCAAGGGCTAGGGACAGGGGGCTCTGGGGCCAACGTCCTGACTTTC TRBD1 TRBJ2-6 TRBV4-1 -
CASSPLGLTYEQYF TGTGCCAGCAGCCCTCTGGGCTTGACCTACGAGCAGTACTTC - TRBJ2-7 TRBV9 once
CSVEEGTLGKLFF TGCAGCGTTGAAGAGGGCACGCTCGGAAAACTGTTTTTT - TRBJ1-4 TRBV29-1 -
CATSGQGGMDTQYF TGTGCCACCAGTGGGCAGGGAGGGATGGATACGCAGTATTTT TRBD2 TRBJ2-3 TRBV24-1 -
CASSPSLGYEQYF TGTGCCAGCAGCCCCTCACTGGGCTACGAGCAGTACTTC - TRBJ2-7 TRBV6-2/TRBV6-3 -
CASSLKDRDTDAQYF TGTGCCAGCAGCTTAAAGGACAGGGACACAGATGCGCAGTATTTT TRBD1 TRBJ2-3 TRBV5-5 -
CASSPAGGALGNTEAFF TGTGCCAGCTCACCGGCAGGGGGGGCTTTAGGGAACACTGAAGCTTTCTTT TRBD1 TRBJ1-1 TRBV18 -
CASRGLTGYGNGYTF TGTGCCAGCAGGGGGTTGACAGGGTACGGAAATGGCTACACCTTC TRBD1 TRBJ1-2 TRBV6-6 -
CASSSKLTGNTEAFF TGTGCCAGCAGCTCTAAATTGACAGGGAACACTGAAGCTTTCTTT - TRBJ1-1 TRBV11-2 -
CASSLRTDAYSGANVLTF TGCGCCAGCAGCCTCCGGACGGATGCATACTCTGGGGCCAACGTCCTGACTTTC - TRBJ2-6 TRBV4-1 -
CASSEWQGRVFNEQFF TGTGCCAGCAGTGAATGGCAGGGGCGCGTGTTCAATGAGCAGTTCTTC - TRBJ2-1 TRBV25-1 few
CASSLGQSTDTQYF TGCGCCAGCAGCTTGGGACAGAGCACAGATACGCAGTATTTT - TRBJ2-3 TRBV5-1 -
CASGGSETQYF TGTGCCAGCGGGGGTAGTGAGACCCAGTACTTC - TRBJ2-5 TRBV6-5 -
CASTRPASRTNAGELFF TGTGCCAGCACCCGGCCGGCCTCCCGCACGAATGCCGGGGAGCTGTTTTTT - TRBJ2-2 TRBV7-9 -
CSVEARRPYGYTF TGCAGCGTTGAGGCGCGGAGGCCCTATGGCTACACCTTC - TRBJ1-2 TRBV29-1 -
CATSSGSQPQHF TGTGCCACCAGCTCGGGGAGTCAGCCCCAGCATTTT - TRBJ1-5 TRBV15 -
CASTRTGSYEQYF TGTGCCAGCACCAGGACAGGTTCCTACGAGCAGTACTTC TRBD1 TRBJ2-7 TRBV28 once
CAWSVQRTRNRNGYTF TGTGCCTGGAGTGTACAGCGCACCCGGAACAGAAATGGCTACACCTTC - TRBJ1-2 TRBV30 -
CASSVGYNEQFF TGTGCCAGCAGCGTAGGGTACAATGAGCAGTTCTTC - TRBJ2-1 TRBV9 -
CAWSGGWRETQYF TGTGCCTGGTCGGGGGGCTGGCGAGAGACCCAGTACTTC - TRBJ2-5 TRBV30 once